The next 26 T cell receptor beta chains were all read from a single sample in a study of blood T cell repertoires in COVID-19. The data were produced by immunoSEQ multiplex PCR, yet TCRdb's version contains in-frame clones alone and is incomplete. The repertoire holds 35,000 to 50,000 clones, with approximately 81% as singletons. Specimen: peripheral blood. The receptors come from a woman in her 70s in a cohort sampled during active COVID-19.

V and J are TRBV25-1 and TRBJ2-7; TRBD1 might be the D (6 bases). CDR3 size: 17 residues. The V gene lost 3 bases and the J gene lost 3 bases, with 21 bases spanning the gap. Per germline, CDR1 MGHDK and CDR2 SYGVNS. CDR3 sequence: CASSDTGISVIIYEQYF. CDR3 in DNA: TGTGCCAGCAGTGATACAGGGATATCCGTTATAATCTACGAGCAGTACTTC.

The rearrangement links TRBV11-2 to TRBJ2-1; D is uncertain. The CDR3 extends over 15 amino acids. Trimming removed 1 base from V and 8 bases from J, with 15 bases in between. The germline gives CDR1 SGHAT, CDR2 FQNNGV. The chain's CDR3 is CASSLGHDKRHEQFF. DNA for the CDR3: TGTGCCAGCAGCTTAGGCCACGACAAGAGACATGAGCAGTTCTTC.

J is TRBJ2-7 and V is TRBV28, with D possibly TRBD2 on 7 matching bases. The CDR3 is 16 amino acids. CDR1 and CDR2 (germline): MDHEN, SYDVKM. The V and J ends lost 5 bases and 4 bases respectively, with 21 bases between them. The CDR3: CASSVTVGGRLYEQYF. Written as DNA, the CDR3 is TGTGCCAGCAGTGTGACGGTCGGGGGGCGTCTATACGAGCAGTACTTC.

This rearrangement joins TRBV24-1 to TRBJ1-2; no reliable D call. The length of the CDR3 is 11 residues. V lost 9 bases and J 2 bases, leaving 6 bases between the germline ends. CDR1 and CDR2 (germline): KGHDR, SFDVKD. In DNA, the CDR3 is TGTGCCACCGAGAGCAACTATGGCTACACCTTC. Protein sequence: CATESNYGYTF.

The CDR3 spells CASTTPPGRGSPLHF. The CDR3 DNA reads TGTGCCAGCACCACCCCCCCAGGGCGGGGGTCACCCCTCCACTTT. The chain employs TRBV6-5 and TRBJ1-6; a possible D gene is TRBD1 (5 bases). Trimming took off 7 bases at V and 10 bases at J, with 20 bases between the two ends. There are 15 residues in the CDR3. CDR1 MNHEY and CDR2 SVGAGI come from the germline V gene.

Here the CDR3 reads CASTTGDSGNTIYF. Written as DNA, the CDR3 is TGTGCCAGCACCACAGGGGACTCTGGAAACACCATATATTTT. The chain joins TRBV7-9 to TRBJ1-3; 7 nucleotides match TRBD1. Looked up from germline, CDR1 is SEHNR and CDR2 is FQNEAQ (reference sequence). V shed 7 bases and J 0 bases; nucleotides not matched to a gene: 3. This CDR3 is 14 amino acids long.

This clone showed up just a few times. The rearrangement uses TRBV5-8 and TRBJ2-1; TRBD1 matches 12 bases. Germline CDR1 reads SGHTS; CDR2 reads YDEGEE. The CDR3 totals 16 residues. The V segment lost 9 bases and the J segment 0 bases; nucleotides outside the gene matches: 7. The CDR3 reads CAIGDRGLGSYNEQFF. The CDR3 region has the DNA TGTGCCATCGGGGACAGGGGGCTAGGCTCCTACAATGAGCAGTTCTTC.

The chain uses TRBV6-6 and TRBJ1-1; D is uncertain. The CDR3 is 13 residues long. The germline V gene has CDR1 MNHNY and CDR2 SVGAGI (reference sequence). V shed 0 bases and J shed 5 bases, with 7 bases lying between them. Here the CDR3 reads CASSYSRETEAFF. CDR3 nucleotides: TGTGCCAGCAGTTACTCACGTGAGACTGAAGCTTTCTTT.

This clone has only one observation. The chain is built from TRBV28 and TRBJ2-5, with TRBD2 matching 7 bases. There are 11 residues in the CDR3. Per germline, CDR1 MDHEN and CDR2 SYDVKM. J was trimmed by 7 bases and V by 5 bases; bases with no gene match: 1. The CDR3 region is CASSGEGTQYF. CDR3 coding DNA: TGTGCCAGCAGTGGGGAGGGGACCCAGTACTTC.

This clone was detected only once. This chain connects TRBV28 to TRBJ2-1; TRBD2 matches 14 bases. V lost 4 bases and J lost 13; bases outside the gene matches: 9. The CDR3 is 15 amino acids. The germline V gene has CDR1 MDHEN and CDR2 SYDVKM. As DNA, the CDR3 is TGTGCCAGCAGTTCTAGACTAGCGGGAGGGCCGGATCAGTTCTTC. Translation: CASSSRLAGGPDQFF.

The chain joins TRBV4-3 to TRBJ1-2; TRBD1 matches at 7 bases. This CDR3 spans 16 amino acids. V gave up 0 bases and J gave up 6 bases; unmatched junction bases: 10. Germline-derived CDR1 and CDR2 are LGHNA and YSLEER. CDR3 region: CASSQDPPDRPNGYTF. CDR3 DNA sequence: TGCGCCAGCAGCCAAGATCCCCCGGACAGGCCAAATGGCTACACCTTC.

The chain is built from TRBV19 and TRBJ2-3, with TRBD2 matching 7 bases. Per the germline V gene, CDR1 is LNHDA and CDR2 is SQIVND (reference sequence). The CDR3 consists of 14 residues. V shed 7 bases, J shed 8 bases, and the junction held 12 bases outside the gene matches. CDR3 amino acids: CASKSLAVHGTQYF. CDR3 nucleotide sequence: TGTGCCAGTAAGAGCCTAGCGGTTCATGGTACGCAGTATTTT.

V usage is TRBV7-2 and J usage is TRBJ2-7, with 13 positions matching TRBD2. CDR3 length: 18 amino acids. The V gene's germline CDR1 is SGHTA and CDR2 FQGNSA. V lost 4 bases, J lost 3 bases, and 12 bases stayed unmatched. The CDR3 protein is CASSSDRTTSGRDYEQYF. Written as DNA, the CDR3 is TGTGCCAGCAGCTCCGATCGGACCACTAGCGGGAGGGACTACGAGCAGTACTTC.

The sample holds one count of this clone. V usage is TRBV2 and J usage is TRBJ2-3, with TRBD2 matching 9 bases. V lost 0 bases and J lost 3; bases outside the gene matches: 4. Germline V lookup: CDR1 SNHLY, CDR2 FYNNEI. The CDR3 extends over 16 amino acids. Here the CDR3 DNA reads TGTGCCAGCAGTGAAGCTCTAGCGGGGATAACAGATACGCAGTATTTT. As protein: CASSEALAGITDTQYF.

The V call is TRBV18, the J call TRBJ2-7; D ambiguous. CDR3 length equals 13 residues. The germline V and J ends were trimmed by 3 bases and 0 bases, with 6 bases remaining between them. Germline V gene lookup returns CDR1 KGHSH and CDR2 LQKENI. This CDR3 is CASSPKSSYEQYF. The CDR3 DNA sequence: TGTGCCAGCTCACCCAAGAGCTCCTACGAGCAGTACTTC.

The CDR3: CASSQDRDRSTDTQYF. The CDR3 nucleotides are TGCGCCAGCAGCCAAGATCGGGATCGTAGCACAGATACGCAGTATTTT. The gene calls are TRBV4-3 and TRBJ2-3, with D perhaps matching TRBD2 (5 bases). In germline, CDR1 is LGHNA, CDR2 YSLEER. Trimming stripped 0 bases from V and 0 bases from J, with 10 bases between. CDR3 size: 16 residues.

This sequence joins TRBV7-8 and TRBJ2-1; D gene ambiguous. Deletions cut 2 bases from V and 6 bases from J, with 8 bases between. This CDR3 is 13 amino acids long. Looked up from germline, CDR1 is SGHVS and CDR2 is FQNEAQ. The CDR3 bases are TGTGCCAGCAGCTTACAGGATCCCAATGAGCAGTTCTTC. This encodes CASSLQDPNEQFF.

This clone was recorded a few times. The chain combines TRBV10-2 with TRBJ2-3; TRBD2 agrees at 11 bases. J gave up 0 bases and V 7 bases, and 21 bases lay outside the gene matches. CDR1 is WSHSY, CDR2 SAAADI, per germline. This CDR3 region has 21 residues. CDR3: CASNGASGRPYGLLSTDTQYF. The CDR3 DNA is TGCGCCAGCAATGGAGCTAGCGGGAGGCCCTATGGCCTACTGAGCACAGATACGCAGTATTTT.

This sequence joins TRBV28 and TRBJ1-3; D unclear. V was pared by 5 bases and J by 0 bases, with 11 bases between. CDR3 size: 15 residues. CDR1 and CDR2 (germline): MDHEN, SYDVKM. CDR3 loop: CASSPMGRSGNTIYF. CDR3 in DNA: TGTGCCAGCAGTCCAATGGGCCGCTCTGGAAACACCATATATTTT. Together with reference TRBV28 and TRBJ1-3, the CDR3 gives the full variable domain: DVKVTQSSRYLVKRTGEKVFLECVQDMDHENMFWYRQDPGLGLRLIYFSYDVKMKEKGDIPEGYSVSREKKERFSLILESASTNQTSMYLCASSPMGRSGNTIYFGEGSWLTVV.

This clone was recorded only once. The chain links TRBV5-6 to TRBJ2-2; D possibly corresponds to TRBD2 (6 bases). V was pared by 0 bases and J by 5 bases, with 11 bases between. This CDR3 has 15 amino acids. Germline V lookup: CDR1 SGHDT, CDR2 YYEEEE. CDR3: CASSLGGGVTGELFF. The CDR3 DNA sequence: TGTGCCAGCAGCTTGGGGGGAGGTGTGACCGGGGAGCTGTTTTTT.

The chain joins TRBV2 to TRBJ1-6; the D gene is possibly TRBD1 (5 bases). The V gene lost 8 bases and the J gene lost 6 bases, with 8 bases spanning the gap. CDR1 and CDR2 from the germline V gene are SNHLY and FYNNEI. This CDR3 is built from 12 residues. The DNA for the CDR3 is TGTGCCAGCGACAGAGTTAATTCACCCCTCCACTTT. This encodes CASDRVNSPLHF.

In DNA, the CDR3 is TGTGCCACCAGCAGAGATAGGACTCAAGAGACCCAGTACTTC. Translating it yields CATSRDRTQETQYF. The chain combines TRBV15 with TRBJ2-5; tentatively, D is TRBD2 (5 bases). Trimming cost V 0 bases and J 2 bases, with 7 bases left between them. CDR3 size: 14 residues. The V gene's germline CDR1 is LNHNV and CDR2 YYDKDF (reference sequence).

This chain connects TRBV11-2 to TRBJ2-1, with D perhaps matching TRBD2 (6 bases). Trimming removed 2 bases at V and 8 bases at J, with 13 bases between. CDR1 is SGHAT and CDR2 is FQNNGV in the germline V gene. The CDR3 contains 14 residues. CDR3 DNA sequence: TGTGCCAGCAGCTTAAGAACCGGAGGGGATGAGCAGTTCTTC. It encodes CASSLRTGGDEQFF. The complete variable domain, with remaining parts taken from reference TRBV11-2 and TRBJ2-1, reads EAGVAQSPRYKIIEKRQSVAFWCNPISGHATLYWYQQILGQGPKLLIQFQNNGVVDDSQLPKDRFSAERLKGVDSTLKIQPAKLEDSAVYLCASSLRTGGDEQFFGPGTRLTVL.

In DNA, the CDR3 is TGTGCCAGCAGTCCGCCGCGAGGGTATGGCTACACCTTC. Its translation is CASSPPRGYGYTF. V usage is TRBV28 and J usage is TRBJ1-2; D is uncertain. CDR3 size: 13 residues. CDR1 MDHEN and CDR2 SYDVKM come from the germline V gene. V lost 5 bases and J lost 5, with 12 bases in between.

The chain recombines TRBV5-4 with TRBJ2-7, with 7 bases that match TRBD2. V lost 0 bases to trimming and J lost 6 bases; unmatched junction nucleotides: 6. Germline assignment: CDR1 SGHNT and CDR2 YYREEE (reference sequence). The CDR3 loop spans 14 amino acids. CDR3 loop: CASSLERRGSEQYF. The CDR3 DNA is TGTGCCAGCAGCTTGGAGCGGCGGGGGTCCGAGCAGTACTTC.

This chain connects TRBV30 to TRBJ2-7, with 8 bases matching TRBD2. Germline values: CDR1 GTSNPN, CDR2 SVGIG (reference sequence). V was pared by 5 bases and J by 2 bases, with 5 bases of the junction left unmatched. This CDR3 spans 13 amino acids. CDR3 in DNA: TGTGCCTGGGCCGGGACTAGAGCCTACGAGCAGTACTTC. Translation gives CAWAGTRAYEQYF.